The 18 T cell receptor beta chains below all came from one sample that was sequenced in a study of blood T cell repertoires in COVID-19. Only in-frame clones appear in the TCRdb table, and some are missing; sequencing was by immunoSEQ multiplex PCR. The sample lists 150,000 to 200,000 clones, less than 90% seen once, with 9.5% to 13% in the top ten. Sequenced sample: peripheral blood. These receptors originate from a woman aged 60-70 years with COVID-19, enrolled during active disease.

The rearrangement joins TRBV12-3 or TRBV12-4 to TRBJ2-1; the D is unclear. CDR3 length: 10 residues. V was clipped by 3 bases and J by 8 bases, with 2 bases between them. For the CDR3, the DNA is TGTGCCAGCAGTTTCTATGAGCAGTTCTTC. The encoded protein is CASSFYEQFF.

The chain is built from TRBV29-1 and TRBJ2-1; tentative D call: TRBD1 (5 bases). V was shortened by 4 bases and J by 12 bases, with 16 bases between the two germline ends. The CDR3 length is 12 residues. Germline V gives CDR1 SQVTM, CDR2 ANQGSEA. The CDR3 sequence is CSVVGKGNSQFF. The DNA for the CDR3 is TGCAGCGTTGTGGGGAAGGGGAATTCGCAGTTCTTC.

The gene calls are TRBV20-1 and TRBJ2-1, with TRBD2 matching 10 bases. The CDR3 runs to 12 residues. The germline gives CDR1 DFQATT, CDR2 SNEGSKA (reference sequence). After removal of 3 bases from V and 9 bases from J, the junction contained 2 bases not matched to a gene. CDR3 region: CSASRTSGEQFF. As DNA, the CDR3 is TGCAGTGCTAGTAGGACTAGCGGTGAGCAGTTCTTC.

The genes are TRBV9 and TRBJ1-1, with D hard to call. The CDR3 covers 14 residues. Per germline, CDR1 SGDLS and CDR2 YYNGEE. V was shortened by 2 bases and J by 0 bases, with 8 bases between the two germline ends. CDR3 sequence: CASSVQNVNTEAFF. The CDR3 nucleotides read TGTGCCAGCAGCGTCCAGAATGTGAACACTGAAGCTTTCTTT.

The V call is TRBV11-2, the J call TRBJ2-7; 11 positions agree with TRBD1. V gave up 1 base and J gave up 4 bases; unmatched junction bases: 3. Germline V gives CDR1 SGHAT, CDR2 FQNNGV. This CDR3 comprises 15 residues. The DNA for the CDR3 is TGTGCCAGCAGCTTAGGGACAGGGGGCATATACGAGCAGTACTTC. Its protein product is CASSLGTGGIYEQYF.

The genes are TRBV28 and TRBJ1-2; 8 bases map to TRBD1. After removal of 3 bases from V and 3 bases from J, the junction contained 3 bases not matched to a gene. The CDR3 covers 14 residues. Germline V gene lookup returns CDR1 MDHEN and CDR2 SYDVKM. The CDR3 protein is CASSFADRDYGYTF. CDR3 bases: TGTGCCAGCAGTTTTGCGGACAGGGACTATGGCTACACCTTC.

The chain couples TRBV10-3 to TRBJ1-1; no reliable D call. The CDR3 runs to 15 residues. Germline assignment: CDR1 ENHRY and CDR2 SYGVKD. Trimming removed 3 bases from V and 3 bases from J, with 14 bases in between. Here the CDR3 reads CAISDPHGEDTEAFF. For the CDR3, the DNA is TGTGCCATCAGTGATCCCCATGGGGAGGACACTGAAGCTTTCTTT.

The chain uses TRBV7-9 and TRBJ1-4; 9 nucleotides line up with TRBD1. The V and J ends lost 4 bases and 10 bases, in that order; junction bases with no gene match: 19. CDR3 length equals 18 residues. Germline values: CDR1 SEHNR, CDR2 FQNEAQ (reference sequence). DNA of the CDR3: TGTGCCAGCAGCTCCAACCCCGGGACAGGGTCAATGATGCGAAAACTGTTTTTT. Translated: CASSSNPGTGSMMRKLFF.

This clone was observed once. Other DNA variants within this sample encode the same CDR3. The chain's CDR3 is CASRSPGQNYEQYF. The CDR3 DNA reads TGTGCCAGCAGGTCCCCGGGACAGAACTACGAGCAGTACTTC. The chain has TRBV28 and TRBJ2-7; 7 bases are a match to TRBD1. The CDR3 spans 14 residues. Germline trimming cut 6 bases from V and 3 bases from J; bases unmatched to any gene: 8. Per germline, CDR1 MDHEN and CDR2 SYDVKM.

The chain carries TRBV9 and TRBJ2-2; 14 bases line up with TRBD2. The CDR3 contains 18 residues. The V segment lost 0 bases and the J segment 3 bases; nucleotides outside the gene matches: 4. The germline V gene encodes CDR1 SGDLS and CDR2 YYNGEE. The CDR3, as DNA: TGTGCCAGCAGCGTAGGGACTAGCGGGAGGACTTACACCGGGGAGCTGTTTTTT. Residues: CASSVGTSGRTYTGELFF.

This chain uses TRBV15 with TRBJ2-7; 8 bases are a match to TRBD2. The V segment lost 6 bases and the J segment 6 bases; nucleotides outside the gene matches: 19. The germline V gene encodes CDR1 LNHNV and CDR2 YYDKDF (reference sequence). This CDR3 is built from 17 residues. CDR3 protein: CATRIEAIGGGTGEQYF. In DNA form, the CDR3 reads TGTGCCACCAGAATTGAGGCCATTGGCGGGGGGACGGGCGAGCAGTACTTC. Looking up the rest from reference TRBV15 and TRBJ2-7 gives the full variable domain: DAMVIQNPRYQVTQFGKPVTLSCSQTLNHNVMYWYQQKSSQAPKLLFHYYDKDFNNEADTPDNFQSRRPNTSFCFLDIRSPGLGDTAMYLCATRIEAIGGGTGEQYFGPGTRLTVT.

A single count supports this clone. V gene TRBV6-5 combines with J gene TRBJ2-7; D remains unclear. The CDR3 sequence is 13 residues long. The germline V gene encodes CDR1 MNHEY and CDR2 SVGAGI. V was trimmed by 6 bases and J by 4 bases, leaving 13 bases between them. CDR3 sequence reads: CASRIAQEYEQYF. For the CDR3, the DNA is TGTGCCAGCAGGATCGCGCAGGAATACGAGCAGTACTTC.

CDR3 sequence reads: CASSQGRNYGYTF. In nucleotides, the CDR3 is TGTGCCAGCAGCCAGGGGCGCAACTATGGCTACACCTTC. V gene TRBV7-9 combines with J gene TRBJ1-2, with a weak D call TRBD1 (6 bases). From germline, CDR1 is SEHNR and CDR2 FQNEAQ (reference sequence). The CDR3 has 13 amino acids. The V end was cut by 5 bases, the J end by 2 bases, with 9 bases between.

The chain has TRBV7-2 and TRBJ2-5, with D tentatively TRBD1 (6 bases). From germline, CDR1 is SGHTA and CDR2 FQGNSA. This CDR3 has 13 amino acids. Trimming took off 2 bases at V and 6 bases at J, with 10 bases between the two ends. The CDR3 region is CASSLSQGKTQYF. The CDR3 nucleotides read TGTGCCAGCAGCTTAAGTCAGGGGAAGACCCAGTACTTC. Full variable domain (remainder filled in from reference TRBV7-2 and TRBJ2-5): GAGVSQSPSNKVTEKGKDVELRCDPISGHTALYWYRQSLGQGLEFLIYFQGNSAPDKSGLPSDRFSAERTGGSVSTLTIQRTQQEDSAVYLCASSLSQGKTQYFGPGTRLLVL.

V usage is TRBV12-5 and J usage is TRBJ2-7; 7 nucleotides match TRBD1. CDR3 length: 12 residues. Per the germline V gene, CDR1 is LGHNT and CDR2 is FRNRAP. Trimming took 8 bases from V and 4 from J; bases not matched to a gene: 5. The CDR3 DNA reads as TGTGCTAGTTTGGGCAGGGGGTACGAGCAGTACTTC. Translated, it gives CASLGRGYEQYF.

The chain carries TRBV19 and TRBJ2-5, with D perhaps TRBD2 (7 bases). CDR1 LNHDA and CDR2 SQIVND come from the germline V gene (reference sequence). The CDR3 sequence is 15 residues long. V shed 5 bases and J shed 2 bases, with 15 bases lying between them. The CDR3 bases are TGTGCCAGTAGTGCCCGAAGGGGGGGTCAAGAGACCCAGTACTTC. It yields the protein CASSARRGGQETQYF.

This chain's CDR3 is CASSVTSGSGAKNIQYF. DNA of the CDR3: TGCGCCAGCAGTGTCACTAGCGGGAGCGGGGCCAAAAACATTCAGTACTTC. The chain combines TRBV10-2 with TRBJ2-4; TRBD2 matches at 11 bases. V lost 4 bases, J lost 1 base, and 6 bases stayed unmatched. The CDR3 consists of 17 residues. Germline-derived CDR1 and CDR2 are WSHSY and SAAADI.

The chain employs TRBV3-1 (or the pseudogene TRBV3-2) and TRBJ2-2; D perhaps matches TRBD2 (6 bases). This CDR3 comprises 15 residues. V lost 4 bases, J lost 1 base, and 10 bases lay in between. Germline V gene lookup returns CDR1 LGHDT and CDR2 YNNKEL (reference sequence). The CDR3 DNA reads TGTGCCAGCAGCCCTCGGGAGTTGAACACCGGGGAGCTGTTTTTT. As protein: CASSPRELNTGELFF.